This T cell receptor beta chain was observed in a study of monozygotic twins with inflammatory bowel disease. TCRdb processed the 5' RACE reads again and assigns one entry to each CDR3 protein, with no DNA. This sample's table has 200,000 to 250,000 distinct CDR3 sequences. This CDR3 has 14 residues. Germline CDR1 reads SEHNR; CDR2 reads FQNEAQ (reference sequence). What was sequenced was blood. V and J are TRBV7-9 and TRBJ2-7; the D call from TCRdb, TRBD1, cannot be confirmed without DNA. The sequence came from a human donor with ulcerative colitis or Crohn's disease, or a healthy co-twin of an affected twin (not recorded which). CDR3 protein: CASSPLKDSYEQYF.